Each of the 31 T cell receptor beta chains below was sequenced from the same sample in a study of T cell repertoires in cytomegalovirus infection. TCRdb reprocessed the reads via MiXCR and lists one record per CDR3 protein. The sample includes 310,000 or so distinct CDR3 sequences, around 10% of them seen just once. Sequencing used PBMCs. Receptors originate from a human donor in good health (CMV status not recorded). Some clones in this sample may be carry-over from other donors' samples.

This clonotype was seen ten or more times. The chain links TRBV3-1 to TRBJ2-4; 9 positions agree with TRBD2. CDR1 is LGHDT and CDR2 is YNNKEL in the germline V gene (reference sequence). This CDR3 region has 17 residues. The ends lost 2 bases at V and 0 bases at J; junction bases unmatched: 5. CDR3 sequence: CASSQYLAGPAKNIQYF. DNA of the CDR3: TGTGCCAGCAGCCAATATCTAGCGGGGCCAGCCAAAAACATTCAGTACTTC.

This clonotype has at least ten counts. V and J are TRBV20-1 and TRBJ2-2, with 7 bases fitting TRBD1. Germline-derived CDR1 and CDR2 are DFQATT and SNEGSKA (reference sequence). V was clipped by 0 bases and J by 7 bases; unmatched bases: 20. The CDR3 spans 19 residues. The CDR3 region is CSARDPRTGRGRGDGELFF. CDR3 bases: TGCAGTGCTAGAGATCCGAGGACAGGTCGTGGTAGGGGTGACGGGGAGCTGTTTTTT.

This clonotype turned up a few times. This sequence joins TRBV28 and TRBJ2-4, with D possibly called TRBD1 or TRBD2 (5 bases each). In germline, CDR1 is MDHEN, CDR2 SYDVKM. This CDR3 region has 15 residues. V lost 2 bases and J lost 2, with 10 bases in between. The CDR3 loop reads CASSLGGTTKNIQYF. CDR3 nucleotide sequence: TGTGCCAGCAGTTTAGGGGGTACGACCAAAAACATTCAGTACTTC.

V and J are TRBV20-1 and TRBJ1-5; 7 positions agree with TRBD1. V was clipped by 4 bases and J by 0 bases; unmatched bases: 9. Germline lookup yields CDR1 DFQATT and CDR2 SNEGSKA (reference sequence). The CDR3 loop spans 16 amino acids. The CDR3 nucleotides are TGCAGTGCTAAGGTGGGCAGGGGGTTTAGCAATCAGCCCCAGCATTTT. It translates to CSAKVGRGFSNQPQHF.

This clonotype was seen repeatedly, ten times or more. The V and J genes are TRBV5-1 and TRBJ1-1; D call uncertain. Germline CDR1 and CDR2: SGHRS and YFSETQ. The CDR3 consists of 13 residues. V lost 4 bases and J 0 bases, leaving 7 bases between the germline ends. The CDR3 loop is CASSADLNTEAFF. The CDR3 DNA is TGCGCCAGCAGCGCGGACCTGAACACTGAAGCTTTCTTT.

This clonotype has a count of ten or more. The V call is TRBV6-6, the J call TRBJ2-3, with D hard to call. V was pared by 2 bases and J by 5 bases, with 14 bases between. Germline values: CDR1 MNHNY, CDR2 SVGAGI (reference sequence). This CDR3 is 15 amino acids long. This chain's CDR3 is CASSYPEQGKDTQYF. The CDR3 DNA reads TGTGCCAGCAGTTACCCCGAACAAGGAAAAGATACGCAGTATTTT.

This clonotype has at least ten counts. The J gene is TRBJ1-4, the V gene TRBV7-9; tentative D call: TRBD1 (5 bases). Trimming pared 5 bases from V and 8 bases from J, leaving 18 bases between. From germline, CDR1 is SEHNR and CDR2 FQNEAQ (reference sequence). This CDR3 contains 15 residues. This CDR3 is CASSLGLGLGEKLFF. For the CDR3, the DNA is TGTGCCAGCAGCCTTGGTTTGGGGCTGGGAGAAAAACTGTTTTTT.

This clonotype has a handful of counts. CDR3 region: CASSFQGTETQYF. DNA of the CDR3: TGTGCCAGCAGCTTTCAGGGGACAGAGACCCAGTACTTC. The rearrangement links TRBV5-5 to TRBJ2-5; D possibly corresponds to TRBD1 (6 bases). Germline V gene sequence: CDR1 SGHKS, CDR2 YYEKEE (reference sequence). Trimming removed 2 bases from V and 4 bases from J, with 9 bases in between. This CDR3 spans 13 amino acids.

This clonotype was seen repeatedly, ten times or more. The chain uses TRBV19 and TRBJ1-5; D is uncertain. Germline V lookup: CDR1 LNHDA, CDR2 SQIVND (reference sequence). This CDR3 has 16 amino acids. V was trimmed by 0 bases and J by 4 bases, leaving 13 bases between them. The CDR3 protein is CASSIDKSGGNQPQHF. The CDR3 DNA follows: TGTGCCAGTAGTATAGATAAATCAGGAGGTAATCAGCCCCAGCATTTT.

The chain joins TRBV29-1 to TRBJ2-1; perhaps TRBD1 as D (5 bases). Germline lookup yields CDR1 SQVTM and CDR2 ANQGSEA. Deletions cut 1 base from V and 1 base from J, with 17 bases between. This CDR3 comprises 17 residues. CDR3 residues: CSVEASDRPLSYNEQFF. The CDR3 region has the DNA TGCAGCGTTGAAGCGTCTGACAGACCATTATCCTACAATGAGCAGTTCTTC.

This clonotype was observed many times. The chain joins TRBV9 to TRBJ2-5, with D unclear. V lost 0 bases to trimming and J lost 4 bases, with 10 bases between them. The CDR3 contains 14 residues. The germline gives CDR1 SGDLS, CDR2 YYNGEE. The CDR3: CASSVAIDGETQYF. Written as DNA, the CDR3 is TGTGCCAGCAGCGTAGCTATCGATGGAGAGACCCAGTACTTC.

Ten or more counts support this clonotype. The rearrangement uses TRBV20-1 and TRBJ1-2; no firm D call. The V gene lost 8 bases and the J gene lost 2 bases, with 15 bases spanning the gap. The CDR3 runs 13 residues. The V gene's germline CDR1 is DFQATT and CDR2 SNEGSKA (reference sequence). The DNA of the CDR3 is TGCAGTCCCGTCACCGGGAGAAACTATGGCTACACCTTC. This gives the protein CSPVTGRNYGYTF.

At least ten counts were recorded for this clonotype. V and J are TRBV29-1 and TRBJ2-2; 7 nucleotides match TRBD2. J lost 3 bases, V lost 4 bases, and 8 bases had no gene match. The germline gives CDR1 SQVTM, CDR2 ANQGSEA. This CDR3 is built from 15 residues. CDR3 amino acids: CSVAPAGKYTGELFF. Written as DNA, the CDR3 is TGCAGCGTTGCTCCAGCGGGGAAATACACCGGGGAGCTGTTTTTT.

The chain employs TRBV20-1 and TRBJ2-5; 10 nucleotides line up with TRBD2. Germline CDR1 DFQATT, CDR2 SNEGSKA (reference sequence). J was trimmed by 4 bases and V by 0 bases; bases with no gene match: 5. This CDR3 is 15 amino acids long. As DNA, the CDR3 is TGCAGTGCTAGAGAAAGCGGGGGGGTTCGAGAGACCCAGTACTTC. This translates into CSARESGGVRETQYF.

This clonotype was seen ten or more times. CDR3 sequence reads: CASSPIGKGANGELFF. Written as DNA, the CDR3 is TGTGCCAGCAGCCCTATCGGGAAGGGGGCGAACGGGGAGCTGTTTTTT. The V and J genes are TRBV7-9 and TRBJ2-2, with 7 nucleotides matching TRBD1. This CDR3 has 16 residues. Trimming removed 5 bases from V and 7 bases from J; junction bases left unmatched: 13. Germline CDR1 SEHNR, CDR2 FQNEAQ (reference sequence).

In its sample, this clonotype was seen many times. This chain joins TRBV28 and TRBJ2-1; 7 nucleotides agree with TRBD2. The CDR3 covers 17 residues. Looked up from germline, CDR1 is MDHEN and CDR2 is SYDVKM. Trimming cost V 7 bases and J 0 bases; bases outside gene matches: 12. Written as DNA, the CDR3 is TGTGCCAGCAACTCCCATGGGGGGGGGAGCTCCTACAATGAGCAGTTCTTC. Encoded protein: CASNSHGGGSSYNEQFF.

The sample holds many counts of this clonotype. The chain carries TRBV28 and TRBJ1-6, with 7 bases matching TRBD1. Unmatched junction bases numbered 5, after V lost 2 bases and J lost 7 bases. The germline CDR1 and CDR2 sequences are MDHEN and SYDVKM. This CDR3 is built from 15 residues. DNA of the CDR3: TGTGCCAGCAGTTTAATCAAGGGGGCGAATTCACCCCTCCACTTT. The encoded protein is CASSLIKGANSPLHF.

This clonotype occurred many times. This chain connects TRBV28 to TRBJ2-7; TRBD1 aligns across 10 bases. With 4 bases clipped from V and 0 bases from J, the junction kept 12 bases outside the gene matches. Germline assignment: CDR1 MDHEN and CDR2 SYDVKM. This CDR3 comprises 18 residues. CDR3 region: CASSSRDRGPGYSYEQYV. In nucleotides, the CDR3 is TGTGCCAGCAGTTCCCGGGACAGGGGCCCTGGCTACTCCTACGAGCAGTACGTC.

This clonotype was observed at least ten times. The CDR3 spells CASSFSGSNTEAFF. The CDR3 DNA is TGTGCCAGCAGCTTCTCAGGGTCGAACACTGAAGCTTTCTTT. The chain employs TRBV11-3 and TRBJ1-1; the D gene is possibly TRBD1 (5 bases). V was cut by 3 bases and J by 1 base, with 9 bases left in between. This CDR3 has 14 residues. The germline CDR1 and CDR2 sequences are SGHNT and YENEEA.

The table lists this clonotype with a few counts. The rearrangement uses TRBV20-1 and TRBJ1-2; D possibly corresponds to TRBD1 (6 bases). Deletions cut 2 bases from V and 4 bases from J, with 11 bases between. CDR1 and CDR2 (germline): DFQATT, SNEGSKA (reference sequence). This CDR3 has 13 residues. Here the CDR3 reads CSARPGGTYGYTF. Here the CDR3 DNA reads TGCAGTGCTAGACCGGGGGGCACCTATGGCTACACCTTC.

The genes are TRBV12-3 or TRBV12-4 and TRBJ2-3, with unresolved D. Trimming removed 7 bases at V and 0 bases at J, with 8 bases between. The CDR3 has 13 residues. The CDR3 protein is CASTTGSTDTQYF. The DNA of the CDR3 is TGTGCCAGCACCACCGGGAGCACAGATACGCAGTATTTT.

Comment on this clonotype: Just one base apart from a much larger clone, this may be a read error. The chain employs TRBV19 and TRBJ2-6; D might be TRBD2 (6 bases). The CDR3 has 19 amino acids. Germline values: CDR1 LNHDA, CDR2 SQIVND (reference sequence). V lost 1 base and J 3 bases, leaving 19 bases between the germline ends. The CDR3 is CASSIGRGSHRNGANVLTF. CDR3 coding DNA: TGTGCCAGTAGTATAGGGAGGGGATCCCATCGTAATGGGGCCAACGTCCTGACTTTC.

This clonotype was picked up many times. The rearrangement joins TRBV20-1 to TRBJ2-1, with D maybe TRBD1 (6 bases). The germline V and J ends were trimmed by 6 bases and 4 bases, with 16 bases remaining between them. Germline V gene data show CDR1 as DFQATT and CDR2 as SNEGSKA (reference sequence). The CDR3 consists of 14 residues. CDR3 nucleotide sequence: TGCAGTGCCCCCGAACGGACAGATTACAATGAGCAGTTCTTC. As protein: CSAPERTDYNEQFF.

This clonotype was observed many times. The chain employs TRBV7-8 and TRBJ1-2; D is unresolved. The CDR3 consists of 14 residues. Per germline, CDR1 SGHVS and CDR2 FQNEAQ. The V gene lost 2 bases and the J gene lost 0 bases, with 7 bases spanning the gap. The CDR3 DNA follows: TGTGCCAGCAGCTTATTAGGGCCTAACTATGGCTACACCTTC. Amino acids: CASSLLGPNYGYTF.

Many counts were recorded for this clonotype. The chain combines TRBV5-5 with TRBJ2-1; possible D gene TRBD2, 6 bases. CDR3 length equals 15 residues. Trimming shortened V by 4 bases and J by 3 bases, and 14 bases separated the two germline ends. Germline lookup yields CDR1 SGHKS and CDR2 YYEKEE (reference sequence). The CDR3 sequence: CASSPAGQIYNEQFF. CDR3 DNA: TGTGCCAGCAGCCCGGCGGGGCAGATCTACAATGAGCAGTTCTTC.

This clonotype was found many times. V gene TRBV29-1 combines with J gene TRBJ1-1; TRBD1 is a possible D gene (5 bases). Germline assignment: CDR1 SQVTM and CDR2 ANQGSEA. V shed 5 bases and J shed 0 bases, with 10 bases lying between them. The CDR3 totals 13 residues. This CDR3 is CSVSGHLNTEAFF. CDR3 nucleotides: TGCAGCGTTAGCGGACACCTGAACACTGAAGCTTTCTTT.

This clonotype was seen repeatedly, ten times or more. The gene calls are TRBV4-1 and TRBJ1-2; 10 bases line up with TRBD1. CDR3 size: 15 residues. V trimming: 3 bases; J trimming: 7 bases; junction bases outside the gene matches: 8. CDR1 and CDR2 from the germline V gene are MGHRA and YSYEKL. The CDR3 is CASSHPGQGSSGYTF. The CDR3 DNA sequence: TGCGCCAGCAGCCACCCGGGACAGGGGTCGTCTGGCTACACCTTC.

This clonotype came up many times. The V call is TRBV6-6, the J call TRBJ1-5, with TRBD1 identical over 8 bases. Trimming at V came to 6 bases and at J to 5 bases, leaving 9 bases not matched to a gene. CDR3 length equals 15 residues. The germline V gene has CDR1 MNHNY and CDR2 SVGAGI (reference sequence). This CDR3 reads CASSSAATGDQPQHF. The CDR3 region has the DNA TGTGCCAGCAGCTCAGCCGCGACAGGGGATCAGCCCCAGCATTTT.

About this clonotype: A single base separates this from a much larger clone, so it may be a read error. The rearrangement uses TRBV7-9 and TRBJ2-3; 7 bases align to TRBD2. The CDR3 consists of 17 residues. Germline V gene data show CDR1 as SEHNR and CDR2 as FQNEAQ (reference sequence). Here the CDR3 reads CASSSEWGGPSTDKQYF. CDR3 in DNA: TGTGCCAGCAGCTCTGAGTGGGGGGGACCAAGCACAGATAAGCAGTATTTT.

This clonotype was observed a few times. The chain uses TRBV20-1 and TRBJ2-3; D remains unclear. Germline loops: CDR1 DFQATT, CDR2 SNEGSKA (reference sequence). V gave up 3 bases and J gave up 0 bases, with 4 bases separating them. CDR3 length: 12 amino acids. Written as DNA, the CDR3 is TGCAGTGCTAGTGCTAGCACAGATACGCAGTATTTT. It yields the protein CSASASTDTQYF.

The J gene is TRBJ1-2, the V gene TRBV28; D not resolved. The CDR3 is 14 residues long. Germline assignment: CDR1 MDHEN and CDR2 SYDVKM. Trimming shortened V by 7 bases and J by 5 bases, and 17 bases separated the two germline ends. CDR3 region: CASIPKGSRYGYTF. In DNA form, the CDR3 reads TGTGCCAGCATCCCAAAGGGAAGTCGGTATGGCTACACCTTC.